Listed here are 11 T cell receptor beta chains from one sample, sequenced in a study of T cells in Graves' hyperthyroidism and ophthalmopathy. RNA transcripts yielded amplified TCR beta CDR3 regions. HTBI primers were the set used in a first-round RT-PCR of the TCR CDR3. TCRdb reprocessed the multiplex PCR reads with MiXCR, giving one entry per CDR3 protein. This table holds about 740,000 distinct CDR3 sequences, 14% found once. Sequencing input: blood. Every receptor here comes from a young woman with Graves' hyperthyroidism.

V gene TRBV2 combines with J gene TRBJ2-2, with D perhaps matching TRBD1 (5 bases). Germline V gene data show CDR1 as SNHLY and CDR2 as FYNNEI. The CDR3 is 15 residues long. V was trimmed by 7 bases and J by 1 base, leaving 13 bases between them. The CDR3 loop is CASIMDTENTGELFF. The CDR3 coding sequence is TGTGCCAGCATTATGGACACGGAGAACACCGGGGAGCTGTTTTTT.

This clonotype was picked up many times. The chain links TRBV28 to TRBJ2-7; 8 bases agree with TRBD2. Germline-derived CDR1 and CDR2 are MDHEN and SYDVKM. The CDR3 length is 15 residues. V gave up 4 bases and J gave up 6 bases; unmatched junction bases: 11. CDR3 sequence (DNA): TGTGCCAGCAGTTCCCCTTTCGGGACTAGTCGCGAGCAGTACTTC. Residues: CASSSPFGTSREQYF.

Only a few counts were recorded for this clonotype. The chain is built from TRBV7-9 and TRBJ2-1, with D perhaps matching TRBD2 (6 bases). Germline CDR1 and CDR2: SEHNR and FQNEAQ (reference sequence). V lost 5 bases and J 0 bases, leaving 14 bases between the germline ends. The CDR3 contains 16 residues. In nucleotides, the CDR3 is TGTGCCAGCAGCAAACTCGGGGGACCCTCCTACAATGAGCAGTTCTTC. This gives the protein CASSKLGGPSYNEQFF.

In this sample, this clonotype turned up many times. The chain carries TRBV29-1 and TRBJ1-2, with TRBD1 matching 9 bases. This CDR3 is built from 12 residues. Germline CDR1 is SQVTM and CDR2 is ANQGSEA. J was trimmed by 7 bases and V by 7 bases; bases with no gene match: 7. CDR3 protein: CSGTGGGGGYTF. CDR3 in DNA: TGCAGCGGAACAGGGGGCGGTGGTGGCTACACCTTC.

This clonotype was detected many times. V and J are TRBV6-1 and TRBJ2-1, with TRBD1 as a possible D gene (5 bases). The length of the CDR3 is 14 residues. V was cut by 5 bases and J by 6 bases, with 14 bases left in between. The V gene's germline CDR1 is MNHNS and CDR2 SASEGT. This CDR3 is CASSLTWGPNEQFF. In nucleotides, the CDR3 is TGTGCCAGCAGTCTGACCTGGGGCCCCAATGAGCAGTTCTTC.

A note on this clonotype: Possible read error: a much larger clone is one base away. The chain employs TRBV27 and TRBJ1-2, with 7 bases lining up with TRBD1. CDR1 is MNHEY, CDR2 SMNVEV, per germline (reference sequence). After removal of 2 bases from V and 7 bases from J, the junction contained 1 base not matched to a gene. This CDR3 spans 12 amino acids. In DNA form, the CDR3 reads TGTGCCAGCAGTTTACCAGGGGGTGGCTACACCTTC. It is translated as CASSLPGGGYTF.

The J gene is TRBJ2-1, the V gene TRBV11-2, with 12 bases identical to TRBD2. V was pared by 5 bases and J by 3 bases, with 8 bases of the junction left unmatched. The CDR3 consists of 17 residues. CDR1 and CDR2 (germline): SGHAT, FQNNGV. This CDR3 is CASSPTSGRGDYNEQFF. In DNA form, the CDR3 reads TGTGCCAGCAGCCCGACTAGCGGGAGAGGGGACTACAATGAGCAGTTCTTC.

There are many counts of this clonotype. The V and J genes are TRBV12-3 or TRBV12-4 and TRBJ2-2; 9 bases match TRBD1. The V segment lost 5 bases and the J segment 5 bases; nucleotides outside the gene matches: 15. CDR3 length equals 18 residues. The CDR3: CASSALRSGTGTTGELFF. The CDR3 bases are TGTGCCAGCAGTGCCTTACGATCCGGGACAGGGACGACCGGGGAGCTGTTTTTT.

This clonotype was recorded many times. V is TRBV24-1 and J is TRBJ2-3, with 8 bases identical to TRBD2. The CDR3 loop spans 16 amino acids. Germline V gives CDR1 KGHDR, CDR2 SFDVKD. V shed 3 bases and J 1 base; nucleotides not matched to a gene: 5. The CDR3 protein is CATSDPGLGGTDTQYF. In DNA form, the CDR3 reads TGTGCCACCAGTGATCCGGGACTAGGGGGCACAGATACGCAGTATTTT.

This clonotype was found many times. The rearrangement joins TRBV11-2 to TRBJ1-4; no reliable D call. Germline V gene data show CDR1 as SGHAT and CDR2 as FQNNGV. V shed 2 bases and J shed 4 bases, with 14 bases lying between them. CDR3 length: 16 residues. In nucleotides, the CDR3 is TGTGCCAGCAGCTTAACCCCGGGCAGCTATAATGAAAAACTGTTTTTT. It yields the protein CASSLTPGSYNEKLFF.

This clonotype was counted at least ten times. The chain joins TRBV7-8 to TRBJ2-1, with 8 positions matching TRBD2. The CDR3 extends over 17 amino acids. Looked up from germline, CDR1 is SGHVS and CDR2 is FQNEAQ. Trimming removed 5 bases from V and 5 bases from J; junction bases left unmatched: 14. CDR3 region: CASSPSGGLFPNNEQFF. DNA of the CDR3: TGTGCCAGCAGCCCCTCGGGGGGGCTCTTCCCAAACAATGAGCAGTTCTTC.